The source of this TCR beta chain is a study of blood T cell repertoires in COVID-19. Study-level background: Whether acute or convalescent, the COVID-19 samples came from the United States, Italy and Spain. PBMCs, B-cell-depleted T cells, or T cells provided the cDNA or gDNA that made up the material.

Per the germline V gene, CDR1 is ENHRY and CDR2 is SYGVKD. Trimming shortened V by 4 bases and J by 9 bases, and 10 bases separated the two germline ends. There are 12 residues in the CDR3. Source study methods: Cell counts per sample came from amplifying reference gene primers. Assay used: immunoSEQ multiplex PCR; TCRdb lists only in-frame clones, some missing. The DNA gave D and trimming, while V, J and clone size come from that table. Counted here are fewer than 60,000 clones, approximately 84% occurring once; the ten biggest clones make up approximately 24%. The sample comprised peripheral blood. The sequence came from a human donor in a cohort sampled during active COVID-19. V is TRBV10-3 and J is TRBJ2-1; D ambiguous. The CDR3 sequence: CAISGPMSEQFF. CDR3 DNA sequence: TGTGCCATCAGTGGGCCGATGTCTGAGCAGTTCTTC.